This entry features one T cell receptor beta chain sequence. The data belong to a study of technical replicates of blood from a handful of donors. Germline V CDR1 and CDR2: SGHRS, YFSETQ. This CDR3 region has 15 residues. V lost 1 base and J lost 5; bases outside the gene matches: 7. Using immunoSEQ multiplex PCR, the repertoire was profiled, and TCRdb retains in-frame clones only, with some absent. The sample holds just over 70,000 clones, 85% to 95% seen once. Sample: T cells isolated from PBMCs. The source is a human donor in good health. This sequence joins TRBV5-1 and TRBJ2-5; 8 nucleotides align to TRBD1. CDR3 residues: CASSLQGAILETQYF. CDR3 coding DNA: TGCGCCAGCAGCTTGCAGGGGGCGATTTTGGAGACCCAGTACTTC.